Listed here is a single TCR beta chain. What it recognizes is unknown. The entry originates in a study of T cells in Graves' hyperthyroidism and ophthalmopathy. Isolation of PBMCs was performed on 8.5 to 10 ml fresh peripheral blood. Germline assignment: CDR1 SGHTA and CDR2 FQGNSA. CDR3 length: 15 amino acids. Regions amplified from RNA transcripts were the TCR beta CDR3 regions. In the first-round RT-PCR of the TCR CDR3, the HTBI primer set was used. TCRdb re-analysed the multiplex PCR reads in MiXCR, keeping a single row per CDR3 protein. The sample records 200,000 to 250,000 distinct CDR3 sequences, approximately 20% being singletons. Broader study findings: Blood held most thyroid clonotypes expanded above 0.001 frequency.

The chain has TRBV7-2 and TRBJ2-1; a weak D match, TRBD2 (7 bases). With the DNA end fitting TRBJ2-7 better, the J assignment may be wrong. The sequence came from a middle-aged man with Graves' hyperthyroidism. What was sequenced was blood. CDR3 region: CASSPGSGGPNEQYF. The CDR3 DNA is TGTGCCAGCAGCCCGGGGTCGGGGGGCCCTAATGAGCAGTACTTC.